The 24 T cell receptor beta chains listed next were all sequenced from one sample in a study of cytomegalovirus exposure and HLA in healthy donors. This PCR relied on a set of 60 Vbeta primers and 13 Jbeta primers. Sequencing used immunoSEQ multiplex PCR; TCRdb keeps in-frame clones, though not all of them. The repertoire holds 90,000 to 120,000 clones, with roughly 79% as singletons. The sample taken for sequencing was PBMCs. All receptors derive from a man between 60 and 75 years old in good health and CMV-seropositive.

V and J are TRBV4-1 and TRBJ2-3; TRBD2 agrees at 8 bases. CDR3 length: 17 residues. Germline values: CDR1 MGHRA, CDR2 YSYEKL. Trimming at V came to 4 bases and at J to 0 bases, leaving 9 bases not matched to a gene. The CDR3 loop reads CASSRVGASGSTDTQYF. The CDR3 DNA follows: TGCGCCAGCAGCCGAGTGGGGGCTAGCGGGAGCACAGATACGCAGTATTTT.

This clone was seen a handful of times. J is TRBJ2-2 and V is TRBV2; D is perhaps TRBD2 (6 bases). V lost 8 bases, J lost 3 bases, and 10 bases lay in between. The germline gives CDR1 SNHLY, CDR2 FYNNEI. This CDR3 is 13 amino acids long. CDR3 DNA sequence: TGTGCCAGCGGGACTTCTTACACCGGGGAGCTGTTTTTT. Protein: CASGTSYTGELFF. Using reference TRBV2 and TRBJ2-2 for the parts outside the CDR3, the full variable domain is EPEVTQTPSHQVTQMGQEVILRCVPISNHLYFYWYRQILGQKVEFLVSFYNNEISEKSEIFDDQFSVERPDGSNFTLKIRSTKLEDSAMYFCASGTSYTGELFFGEGSRLTVL.

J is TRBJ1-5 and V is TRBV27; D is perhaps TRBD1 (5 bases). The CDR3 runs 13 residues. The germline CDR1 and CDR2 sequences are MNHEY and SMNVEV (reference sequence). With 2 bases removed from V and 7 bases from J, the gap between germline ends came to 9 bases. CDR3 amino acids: CASSLGAGQPQHF. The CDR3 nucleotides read TGTGCCAGCAGTTTAGGGGCGGGACAGCCCCAGCATTTT.

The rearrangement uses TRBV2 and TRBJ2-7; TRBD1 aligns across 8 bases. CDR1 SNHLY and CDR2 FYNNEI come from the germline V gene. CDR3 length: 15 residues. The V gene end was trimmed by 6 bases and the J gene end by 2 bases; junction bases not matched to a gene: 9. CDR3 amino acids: CASRYNRGLTYEQYF. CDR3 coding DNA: TGTGCCAGCAGATATAACAGGGGGTTGACCTACGAGCAGTACTTC.

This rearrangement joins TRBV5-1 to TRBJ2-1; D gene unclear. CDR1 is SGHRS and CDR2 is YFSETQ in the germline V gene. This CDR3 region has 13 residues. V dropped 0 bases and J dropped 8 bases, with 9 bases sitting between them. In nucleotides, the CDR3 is TGCGCCAGCAGCTTGGGTCGGTTCGATGAGCAGTTCTTC. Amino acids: CASSLGRFDEQFF.

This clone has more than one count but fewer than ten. The CDR3 nucleotides are TGTGCCAGCAGCGAAAGGACGGGGATTCCCTACGAGCAGTACTTC. Translation: CASSERTGIPYEQYF. The chain links TRBV7-8 to TRBJ2-7, with a weak D call TRBD2 (5 bases). Germline assignment: CDR1 SGHVS and CDR2 FQNEAQ. The CDR3 totals 15 residues. V lost 5 bases, J lost 2 bases, and 16 bases lay in between.

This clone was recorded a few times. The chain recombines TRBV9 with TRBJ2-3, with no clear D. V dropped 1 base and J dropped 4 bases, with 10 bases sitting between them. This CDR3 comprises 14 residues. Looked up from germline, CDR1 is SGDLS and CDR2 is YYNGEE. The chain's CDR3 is CASSVSIDSDTQYF. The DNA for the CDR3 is TGTGCCAGCAGCGTAAGCATAGACTCAGATACGCAGTATTTT.

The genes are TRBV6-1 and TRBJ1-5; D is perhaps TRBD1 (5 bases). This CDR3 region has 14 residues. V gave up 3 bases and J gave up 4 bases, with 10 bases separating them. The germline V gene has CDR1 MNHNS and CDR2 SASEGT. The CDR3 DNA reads TGTGCCAGCAGTGATTCCCCAGGGAATCAGCCCCAGCATTTT. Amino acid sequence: CASSDSPGNQPQHF.

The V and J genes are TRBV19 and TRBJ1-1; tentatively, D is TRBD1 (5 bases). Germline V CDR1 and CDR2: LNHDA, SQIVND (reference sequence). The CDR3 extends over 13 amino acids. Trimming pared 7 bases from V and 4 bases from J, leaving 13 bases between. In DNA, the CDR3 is TGTGCCAGTATGGGGCAGAATCCCACTGAAGCTTTCTTT. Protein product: CASMGQNPTEAFF.

The CDR3 nucleotides read TGTGCCAGCAGTCCGAGAAACTATGGCTACACCTTC. It translates to CASSPRNYGYTF. V gene TRBV6-5 combines with J gene TRBJ1-2; D unclear. The CDR3 loop spans 12 amino acids. V was trimmed by 5 bases and J by 2 bases, leaving 6 bases between them. Per germline, CDR1 MNHEY and CDR2 SVGAGI.

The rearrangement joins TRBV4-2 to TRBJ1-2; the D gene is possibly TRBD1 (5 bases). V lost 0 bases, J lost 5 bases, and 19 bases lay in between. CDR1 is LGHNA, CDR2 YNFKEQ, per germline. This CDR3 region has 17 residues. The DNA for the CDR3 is TGTGCCAGCAGCCAAGATAGGTTAGGGCAGGGCATTTATGGCTACACCTTC. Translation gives CASSQDRLGQGIYGYTF.

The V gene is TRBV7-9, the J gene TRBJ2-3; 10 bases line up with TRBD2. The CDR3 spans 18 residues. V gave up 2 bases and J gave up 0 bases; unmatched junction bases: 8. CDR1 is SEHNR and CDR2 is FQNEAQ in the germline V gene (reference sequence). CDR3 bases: TGTGCCAGCAGCTTACTAGCGGGGGCTTCTCTTAGCACAGATACGCAGTATTTT. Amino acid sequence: CASSLLAGASLSTDTQYF.

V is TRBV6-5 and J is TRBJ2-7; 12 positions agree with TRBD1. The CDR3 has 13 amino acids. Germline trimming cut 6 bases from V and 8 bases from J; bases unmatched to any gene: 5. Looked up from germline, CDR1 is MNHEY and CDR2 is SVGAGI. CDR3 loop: CASSRGQGAKQYF. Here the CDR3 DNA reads TGTGCCAGCAGCCGGGGACAGGGGGCGAAGCAGTACTTC.

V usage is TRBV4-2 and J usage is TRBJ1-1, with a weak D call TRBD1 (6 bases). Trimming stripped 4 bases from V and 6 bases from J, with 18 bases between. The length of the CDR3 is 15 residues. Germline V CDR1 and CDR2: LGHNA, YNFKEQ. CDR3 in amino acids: CASSLSWREGAEAFF. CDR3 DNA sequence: TGTGCCAGCAGCCTTTCATGGCGGGAGGGGGCTGAAGCTTTCTTT.

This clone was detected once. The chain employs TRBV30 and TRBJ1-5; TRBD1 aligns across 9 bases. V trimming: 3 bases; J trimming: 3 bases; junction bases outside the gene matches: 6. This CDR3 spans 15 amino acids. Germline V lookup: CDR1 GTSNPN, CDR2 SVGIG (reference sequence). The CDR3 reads CAWRGRDRDNQPQHF. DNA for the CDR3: TGTGCCTGGAGGGGCCGGGACAGGGACAATCAGCCCCAGCATTTT.

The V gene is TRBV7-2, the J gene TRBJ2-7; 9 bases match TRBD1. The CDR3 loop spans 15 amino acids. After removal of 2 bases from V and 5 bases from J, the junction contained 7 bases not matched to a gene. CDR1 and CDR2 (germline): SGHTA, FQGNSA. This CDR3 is CASSLPGQGFHEQYF. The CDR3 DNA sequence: TGTGCCAGCAGCTTACCGGGACAGGGTTTCCACGAGCAGTACTTC. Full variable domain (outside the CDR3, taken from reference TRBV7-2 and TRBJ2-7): GAGVSQSPSNKVTEKGKDVELRCDPISGHTALYWYRQSLGQGLEFLIYFQGNSAPDKSGLPSDRFSAERTGGSVSTLTIQRTQQEDSAVYLCASSLPGQGFHEQYFGPGTRLTVT.

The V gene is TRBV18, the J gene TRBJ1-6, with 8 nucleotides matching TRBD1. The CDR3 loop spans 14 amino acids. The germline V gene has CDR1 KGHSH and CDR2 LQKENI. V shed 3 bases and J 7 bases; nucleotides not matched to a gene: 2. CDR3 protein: CASSPTGGNSPLHF. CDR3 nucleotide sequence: TGTGCCAGCTCACCTACAGGGGGGAATTCACCCCTCCACTTT.

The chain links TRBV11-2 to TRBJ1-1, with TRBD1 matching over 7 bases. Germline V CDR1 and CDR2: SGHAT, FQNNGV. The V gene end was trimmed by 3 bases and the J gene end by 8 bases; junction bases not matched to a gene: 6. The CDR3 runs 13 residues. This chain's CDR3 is CASSFSGTDEAFF. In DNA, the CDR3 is TGTGCCAGCAGCTTCTCAGGGACAGACGAAGCTTTCTTT.

The CDR3 protein is CASSLVPGDPSGEQFF. DNA of the CDR3: TGTGCCAGCAGCTTAGTTCCAGGGGATCCCAGTGGTGAGCAGTTCTTC. The chain recombines TRBV7-7 with TRBJ2-1; tentative D call: TRBD1 (6 bases). Deletions cut 1 base from V and 9 bases from J, with 19 bases between. The CDR3 loop spans 16 amino acids. The germline V gene has CDR1 SSHAT and CDR2 FNYEAQ (reference sequence).

The CDR3 loop reads CASSQDQVKGLGRGEQYF. The CDR3 bases are TGCGCCAGCAGCCAAGATCAAGTAAAGGGACTAGGGAGGGGGGAGCAGTACTTC. The rearrangement links TRBV4-1 to TRBJ2-7; TRBD2 aligns across 8 bases. The J segment lost 7 bases and the V segment lost 0 bases, leaving 17 bases of the junction unmatched. The CDR3 sequence is 18 residues long. Germline V lookup: CDR1 MGHRA, CDR2 YSYEKL.

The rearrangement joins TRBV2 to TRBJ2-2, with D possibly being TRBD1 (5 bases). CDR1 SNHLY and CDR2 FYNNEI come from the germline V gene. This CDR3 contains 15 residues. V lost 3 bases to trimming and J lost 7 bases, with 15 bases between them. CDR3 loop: CASSEQGYVSGELFF. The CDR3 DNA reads TGTGCCAGCAGTGAGCAGGGATATGTTAGCGGGGAGCTGTTTTTT.

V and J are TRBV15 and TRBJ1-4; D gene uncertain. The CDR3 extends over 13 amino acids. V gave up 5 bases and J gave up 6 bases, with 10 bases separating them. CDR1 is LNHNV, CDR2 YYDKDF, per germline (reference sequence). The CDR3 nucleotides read TGTGCCACCAGCTCCCCGAGGGATGAAAAACTGTTTTTT. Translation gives CATSSPRDEKLFF.

The DNA for the CDR3 is TGTGCCAGCAGCGTCCCACAGGGTATGGGACCAGATACGCAGTATTTT. It yields the protein CASSVPQGMGPDTQYF. This chain connects TRBV7-8 to TRBJ2-3, with D possibly being TRBD1 (6 bases). The ends were cut back, 5 bases at V and 4 bases at J, with 19 bases in the middle. Germline lookup yields CDR1 SGHVS and CDR2 FQNEAQ. This CDR3 is 16 amino acids long. The full variable domain, in which reference TRBV7-8 and TRBJ2-3 provide the parts outside the CDR3, is GAGVSQSPRYKVAKRGQDVALRCDPISGHVSLFWYQQALGQGPEFLTYFQNEAQLDKSGLPSDRFFAERPEGSVSTLKIQRTQQEDSAVYLCASSVPQGMGPDTQYFGPGTRLTVL.

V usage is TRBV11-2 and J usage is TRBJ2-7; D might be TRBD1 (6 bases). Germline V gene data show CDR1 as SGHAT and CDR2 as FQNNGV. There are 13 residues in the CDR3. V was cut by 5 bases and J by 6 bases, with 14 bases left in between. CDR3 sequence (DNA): TGTGCCAGCAGCCCCCCCCAGGGGCCCGAGCAGTACTTC. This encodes CASSPPQGPEQYF. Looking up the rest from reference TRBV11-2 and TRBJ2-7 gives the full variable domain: EAGVAQSPRYKIIEKRQSVAFWCNPISGHATLYWYQQILGQGPKLLIQFQNNGVVDDSQLPKDRFSAERLKGVDSTLKIQPAKLEDSAVYLCASSPPQGPEQYFGPGTRLTVT.